A selection of T cell receptor beta chains follows, all from one sample in a study of blood T cell repertoires in COVID-19. Data came from immunoSEQ multiplex PCR; TCRdb stores just in-frame clones and leaves some out. The repertoire holds about 270,000 clones, with around 87% as singletons. Sequences were obtained from peripheral blood. These receptors all stem from a woman aged 50 to 60 with acute or convalescent COVID-19. Both conserved end residues are part of each CDR3. Fields, in order: V gene, clone size, J gene, D gene, CDR3 protein, CDR3 DNA. The D gene is left open where the match is weak. The size entry is marked missing in some rows and otherwise reads once, few, many or a size class.

V gene: TRBV6-5
clone size: .
J gene: TRBJ2-6
D gene: TRBD1
CDR3 protein: CASRRQGPGANVLTF
CDR3 DNA: TGTGCCAGCAGGAGACAGGGACCTGGGGCCAACGTCCTGACTTTC

V gene: TRBV18
clone size: .
J gene: TRBJ1-6
D gene: TRBD1
CDR3 protein: CASSQGQTSPLHF
CDR3 DNA: TGTGCCAGCTCACAGGGACAGACTTCACCCCTCCACTTT

V gene: TRBV6-2/TRBV6-3
clone size: .
J gene: TRBJ2-1
D gene: TRBD1
CDR3 protein: CASSRAGTAYNEQFF
CDR3 DNA: TGTGCCAGCAGTCGAGCAGGGACAGCCTACAATGAGCAGTTCTTC

V gene: TRBV13
clone size: .
J gene: TRBJ2-1
D gene: TRBD2
CDR3 protein: CASSPLAGGSYNEQFF
CDR3 DNA: TGTGCCAGCAGTCCCTTAGCGGGAGGCTCCTACAATGAGCAGTTCTTC

V gene: TRBV27
clone size: .
J gene: TRBJ2-7
D gene: .
CDR3 protein: CASSFNRDEQYF
CDR3 DNA: TGTGCCAGCAGTTTTAACAGGGACGAGCAGTACTTC

V gene: TRBV7-9
clone size: .
J gene: TRBJ2-2
D gene: .
CDR3 protein: CASSLRVSVSGNTGELFF
CDR3 DNA: TGTGCCAGCAGCTTGAGGGTTTCGGTGTCAGGGAACACCGGGGAGCTGTTTTTT

V gene: TRBV19
clone size: .
J gene: TRBJ2-7
D gene: TRBD2
CDR3 protein: CASSIGLAGFYEQYF
CDR3 DNA: TGTGCCAGTAGTATAGGGCTAGCGGGTTTCTACGAGCAGTACTTC

V gene: TRBV6-6
clone size: .
J gene: TRBJ1-1
D gene: TRBD1
CDR3 protein: CASGTGPNTEAFF
CDR3 DNA: TGTGCCAGTGGGACAGGTCCGAACACTGAAGCTTTCTTT

V gene: TRBV28
clone size: .
J gene: TRBJ1-5
D gene: TRBD1
CDR3 protein: CASSLSRGQGPQHF
CDR3 DNA: TGTGCCAGCAGTTTAAGCAGGGGGCAGGGACCCCAGCATTTT

V gene: TRBV3-1/TRBV3-2
clone size: .
J gene: TRBJ1-1
D gene: TRBD1
CDR3 protein: CASSQGPTGRGTEAFF
CDR3 DNA: TGTGCCAGCAGCCAAGGCCCGACAGGGCGAGGAACTGAAGCTTTCTTT

V gene: TRBV19
clone size: .
J gene: TRBJ1-4
D gene: TRBD1
CDR3 protein: CASSTRDRGSTNEKLFF
CDR3 DNA: TGTGCCAGTAGTACCCGGGACAGGGGATCGACTAATGAAAAACTGTTTTTT

V gene: TRBV6-6
clone size: .
J gene: TRBJ1-2
D gene: TRBD1
CDR3 protein: CASSILDRGRYTF
CDR3 DNA: TGTGCCAGCAGTATCCTTGACAGGGGTCGCTACACCTTC

V gene: TRBV29-1
clone size: .
J gene: TRBJ1-2
D gene: TRBD1
CDR3 protein: CSTGQGNYGYTF
CDR3 DNA: TGCAGCACCGGACAGGGGAACTATGGCTACACCTTC

V gene: TRBV5-6
clone size: .
J gene: TRBJ1-2
D gene: TRBD1
CDR3 protein: CASSLRQGDGYTF
CDR3 DNA: TGTGCCAGCAGCTTAAGACAGGGAGATGGCTACACCTTC

V gene: TRBV6-5
clone size: .
J gene: TRBJ1-1
D gene: .
CDR3 protein: CASTFVDSRNTEAFF
CDR3 DNA: TGTGCCAGCACCTTCGTGGACAGCCGAAACACTGAAGCTTTCTTT

V gene: TRBV6-5
clone size: .
J gene: TRBJ1-2
D gene: TRBD1
CDR3 protein: CASSRLQGLLYGYTF
CDR3 DNA: TGTGCCAGCAGTCGACTACAGGGGCTGCTGTATGGCTACACCTTC

V gene: TRBV15
clone size: once
J gene: TRBJ2-4
D gene: .
CDR3 protein: CATSRGGEEKNIQYF
CDR3 DNA: TGTGCCACCAGCAGAGGCGGGGAGGAGAAAAACATTCAGTACTTC

V gene: TRBV11-3
clone size: .
J gene: TRBJ2-7
D gene: TRBD2
CDR3 protein: CASSLTSGPYEQYF
CDR3 DNA: TGTGCCAGCAGCTTAACTAGCGGTCCTTACGAGCAGTACTTC

V gene: TRBV10-3
clone size: .
J gene: TRBJ2-1
D gene: TRBD2
CDR3 protein: CAINPGLAGDYEQFF
CDR3 DNA: TGTGCCATCAACCCTGGACTAGCGGGAGACTATGAGCAGTTCTTC

V gene: TRBV18
clone size: .
J gene: TRBJ2-7
D gene: TRBD1
CDR3 protein: CASSLGTGGPYEQYF
CDR3 DNA: TGTGCCAGCTCGCTCGGGACAGGGGGCCCTTACGAGCAGTACTTC

V gene: TRBV6-6
clone size: once
J gene: TRBJ2-2
D gene: .
CDR3 protein: CAIYGGTSPTGELFF
CDR3 DNA: TGTGCCATCTACGGGGGGACATCTCCTACCGGGGAGCTGTTTTTT

V gene: TRBV28
clone size: .
J gene: TRBJ2-7
D gene: .
CDR3 protein: CAGGTAYEQYF
CDR3 DNA: TGTGCCGGGGGGACAGCATACGAGCAGTACTTC

V gene: TRBV29-1
clone size: .
J gene: TRBJ2-1
D gene: TRBD2
CDR3 protein: CSVDSGGLDEQFF
CDR3 DNA: TGCAGCGTTGACAGCGGGGGGCTGGATGAGCAGTTCTTC

V gene: TRBV28
clone size: .
J gene: TRBJ1-1
D gene: TRBD1
CDR3 protein: CASSLSDREGTEAFF
CDR3 DNA: TGTGCCAGCAGTTTATCGGACAGGGAGGGGACTGAAGCTTTCTTT

V gene: TRBV5-1
clone size: .
J gene: TRBJ2-3
D gene: .
CDR3 protein: CASSLGSPINTDTQYF
CDR3 DNA: TGCGCCAGCAGCTTGGGTAGTCCGATCAACACAGATACGCAGTATTTT

V gene: TRBV28
clone size: .
J gene: TRBJ2-7
D gene: TRBD2
CDR3 protein: CASSLLGSGRAHEQYF
CDR3 DNA: TGTGCCAGCAGTTTATTGGGATCCGGGAGGGCCCACGAGCAGTACTTC

V gene: TRBV27
clone size: once
J gene: TRBJ2-1
D gene: TRBD2
CDR3 protein: CASSPLAGGYNEQFF
CDR3 DNA: TGTGCCAGCAGTCCCCTAGCGGGAGGGTACAATGAGCAGTTCTTC

V gene: TRBV5-1
clone size: .
J gene: TRBJ1-5
D gene: .
CDR3 protein: CASSLQSNQPQHF
CDR3 DNA: TGCGCCAGCAGCTTACAGAGCAATCAGCCCCAGCATTTT

V gene: TRBV5-1
clone size: .
J gene: TRBJ2-3
D gene: .
CDR3 protein: CATRSNGGGRGGDTQYF
CDR3 DNA: TGCGCCACCAGATCTAACGGGGGCGGGAGAGGCGGAGATACGCAGTATTTT

V gene: TRBV4-1
clone size: .
J gene: TRBJ1-1
D gene: .
CDR3 protein: CASSQGLRAFF
CDR3 DNA: TGCGCCAGCAGCCAGGGGCTGAGAGCTTTCTTT

V gene: TRBV7-3
clone size: .
J gene: TRBJ1-1
D gene: TRBD1
CDR3 protein: CASSYTTGAEVGNTEAFF
CDR3 DNA: TGTGCCAGCAGCTACACGACAGGGGCGGAGGTTGGAAACACTGAAGCTTTCTTT

V gene: TRBV7-9
clone size: .
J gene: TRBJ2-3
D gene: TRBD1
CDR3 protein: CASSLAAGGPDTQYF
CDR3 DNA: TGTGCCAGCAGCTTAGCGGCAGGGGGCCCAGATACGCAGTATTTT

V gene: TRBV24-1
clone size: .
J gene: TRBJ2-1
D gene: TRBD1
CDR3 protein: CATRWTGVYNEQFF
CDR3 DNA: TGTGCCACCAGGTGGACAGGGGTATACAATGAGCAGTTCTTC

V gene: TRBV7-9
clone size: .
J gene: TRBJ1-5
D gene: TRBD1
CDR3 protein: CASSKADRGNQPQHF
CDR3 DNA: TGTGCCAGCAGCAAAGCGGACAGGGGCAATCAGCCCCAGCATTTT

V gene: TRBV2
clone size: .
J gene: TRBJ1-5
D gene: TRBD1
CDR3 protein: CASGRDRGTSNQPQHF
CDR3 DNA: TGTGCCAGCGGACGGGACAGGGGAACGAGCAATCAGCCCCAGCATTTT

V gene: TRBV5-1
clone size: .
J gene: TRBJ2-6
D gene: .
CDR3 protein: CASSLIGYGANVLTF
CDR3 DNA: TGCGCCAGCAGCTTGATCGGGTACGGGGCCAACGTCCTGACTTTC

V gene: TRBV7-2
clone size: .
J gene: TRBJ1-6
D gene: .
CDR3 protein: CASSLYRVTNSPLHF
CDR3 DNA: TGTGCCAGCAGCTTATACAGGGTTACCAATTCACCCCTCCACTTT

V gene: TRBV15
clone size: .
J gene: TRBJ1-1
D gene: .
CDR3 protein: CATSRAGFGGPAFF
CDR3 DNA: TGTGCCACCAGCAGAGCTGGTTTTGGAGGGCCAGCTTTCTTT

V gene: TRBV12-3/TRBV12-4
clone size: .
J gene: TRBJ2-5
D gene: .
CDR3 protein: CASRRGGQETQYF
CDR3 DNA: TGTGCCAGCAGGAGAGGGGGCCAAGAGACCCAGTACTTC

V gene: TRBV2
clone size: .
J gene: TRBJ1-2
D gene: .
CDR3 protein: CASSGDSSLYGYTF
CDR3 DNA: TGTGCCAGCAGTGGAGACAGCTCCCTCTATGGCTACACCTTC

V gene: TRBV5-1
clone size: .
J gene: TRBJ1-4
D gene: .
CDR3 protein: CASSLAGGNRKLFF
CDR3 DNA: TGCGCCAGCAGCTTGGCCGGGGGGAATCGAAAACTGTTTTTT

V gene: TRBV5-5
clone size: .
J gene: TRBJ1-4
D gene: .
CDR3 protein: CASSLVDRPRSEKLFF
CDR3 DNA: TGTGCCAGCAGCTTGGTCGACAGACCCCGGAGTGAAAAACTGTTTTTT

V gene: TRBV29-1
clone size: once
J gene: TRBJ1-1
D gene: .
CDR3 protein: CSGNRDLNTEAFF
CDR3 DNA: TGCAGCGGAAACAGGGATTTGAACACTGAAGCTTTCTTT

V gene: TRBV19
clone size: .
J gene: TRBJ2-1
D gene: TRBD2
CDR3 protein: CASRKLAGLYNEQFF
CDR3 DNA: TGTGCCAGTAGAAAACTAGCGGGACTCTACAATGAGCAGTTCTTC

V gene: TRBV19
clone size: .
J gene: TRBJ2-1
D gene: TRBD2
CDR3 protein: CASSTSGSSYNEQFF
CDR3 DNA: TGTGCCAGTAGTACTAGCGGGAGTTCCTACAATGAGCAGTTCTTC

V gene: TRBV12-3/TRBV12-4
clone size: .
J gene: TRBJ1-4
D gene: .
CDR3 protein: CASRGQSEKLFF
CDR3 DNA: TGTGCCAGCAGGGGGCAAAGTGAAAAACTGTTTTTT

V gene: TRBV5-1
clone size: once
J gene: TRBJ2-7
D gene: .
CDR3 protein: CASRETYEQYF
CDR3 DNA: TGCGCCAGCCGAGAAACCTACGAGCAGTACTTC

V gene: TRBV24-1
clone size: .
J gene: TRBJ1-2
D gene: .
CDR3 protein: CATSDPNDSNYGYTF
CDR3 DNA: TGTGCCACCAGTGACCCGAACGACAGTAACTATGGCTACACCTTC

V gene: TRBV7-9
clone size: .
J gene: TRBJ1-4
D gene: .
CDR3 protein: CASTTTRTNEKLFF
CDR3 DNA: TGTGCCAGCACAACCACGCGGACTAATGAAAAACTGTTTTTT

V gene: TRBV5-6
clone size: .
J gene: TRBJ2-7
D gene: TRBD1
CDR3 protein: CASTPTGGAYEQYF
CDR3 DNA: TGTGCCAGCACCCCGACAGGGGGCGCCTACGAGCAGTACTTC

V gene: TRBV6-5
clone size: .
J gene: TRBJ1-2
D gene: TRBD1
CDR3 protein: CASSRTGRDYGYTF
CDR3 DNA: TGTGCCAGCAGTAGGACAGGGCGGGACTATGGCTACACCTTC

V gene: TRBV28
clone size: .
J gene: TRBJ2-1
D gene: TRBD1
CDR3 protein: CASSTGTGIGDEQFF
CDR3 DNA: TGTGCCAGCAGTACCGGGACAGGGATAGGCGATGAGCAGTTCTTC

V gene: TRBV28
clone size: .
J gene: TRBJ2-5
D gene: .
CDR3 protein: CASSSIPPQETQYF
CDR3 DNA: TGTGCCAGCAGTTCTATCCCCCCCCAAGAGACCCAGTACTTC

V gene: TRBV2
clone size: .
J gene: TRBJ1-1
D gene: .
CDR3 protein: CASMMSGDTEAFF
CDR3 DNA: TGTGCCAGCATGATGTCAGGGGATACTGAAGCTTTCTTT

V gene: TRBV4-1
clone size: .
J gene: TRBJ1-5
D gene: .
CDR3 protein: CASSQDRSNQPQHF
CDR3 DNA: TGCGCCAGCAGCCAAGATCGTAGCAATCAGCCCCAGCATTTT

V gene: TRBV2
clone size: .
J gene: TRBJ1-1
D gene: .
CDR3 protein: CASSEGGSGITEAFF
CDR3 DNA: TGTGCCAGCAGTGAAGGGGGCTCTGGTATTACTGAAGCTTTCTTT

V gene: TRBV29-1
clone size: .
J gene: TRBJ1-1
D gene: .
CDR3 protein: CSVALARGYTEAFF
CDR3 DNA: TGCAGCGTTGCGCTGGCCAGGGGCTACACTGAAGCTTTCTTT

V gene: TRBV29-1
clone size: .
J gene: TRBJ2-7
D gene: .
CDR3 protein: CSVEVQVGAEQYF
CDR3 DNA: TGCAGCGTTGAAGTACAGGTTGGTGCCGAGCAGTACTTC

V gene: TRBV6-6
clone size: .
J gene: TRBJ1-5
D gene: .
CDR3 protein: CASSPGVGSQPQHF
CDR3 DNA: TGTGCCAGCAGTCCAGGGGTAGGGAGTCAGCCCCAGCATTTT